The table lists the clone carrying this TCR beta chain with a few counts. The antigen remains unidentified. This sample was taken from a study of regulatory T cells in long-lasting Graves disease. The study's findings and limits: Persistent disease preferred TRBV28, TRBJ1-2 and TRBJ2-5. More public clonotypes were shared by persistent patients (about 2,700) than by new patients (under 1,000).

The germline CDR1 and CDR2 sequences are DFQATT and SNEGSKA (reference sequence). The length of the CDR3 is 14 residues. V was trimmed by 0 bases and J by 4 bases, leaving 12 bases between them. Time point noted: newly diagnosed GD, antithyroid drugs for less than 3 months. From RNA extracted from PBMCs, the TCR library was made. CDR3-region Arm-PCR and iRepertoire HTBI primers produced the TCR beta libraries. TCRdb used MiXCR to reprocess the multiplex PCR reads, holding one entry per CDR3 protein. The sample holds hundreds of thousands of distinct CDR3 sequences, about 16% seen once. The same data also went into a second study, on T cells in Graves' hyperthyroidism and ophthalmopathy. As that study records: Ophthalmopathy was identified by the model a median around 6.3 months ahead of onset.

This receptor was obtained from a woman aged 35-65 years with Graves disease. The source material was peripheral blood mononuclear cells (PBMCs), sampled at new diagnosis, from a patient treated with antithyroid drugs. The J gene is TRBJ1-1, the V gene TRBV20-1; TRBD1 is a possible D gene (5 bases). CDR3 protein: CSARDRGFTTEAFF. DNA of the CDR3: TGCAGTGCTAGAGATCGGGGGTTTACCACTGAAGCTTTCTTT.